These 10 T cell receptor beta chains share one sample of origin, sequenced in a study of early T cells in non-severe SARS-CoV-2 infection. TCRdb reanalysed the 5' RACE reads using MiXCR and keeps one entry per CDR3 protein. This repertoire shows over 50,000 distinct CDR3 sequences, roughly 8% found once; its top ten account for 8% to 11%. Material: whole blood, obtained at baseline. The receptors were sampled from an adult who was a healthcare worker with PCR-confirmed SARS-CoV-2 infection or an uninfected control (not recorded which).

The CDR3 loop reads CSVEGLRAGGKPRTGELFF. The DNA of the CDR3 is TGCAGCGTTGAGGGCCTAAGGGCGGGAGGGAAACCGCGCACCGGGGAGCTGTTTTTT. This rearrangement joins TRBV29-1 to TRBJ2-2; 9 nucleotides match TRBD2. This CDR3 has 19 amino acids. The V segment lost 3 bases and the J segment 4 bases; nucleotides outside the gene matches: 18. From germline, CDR1 is SQVTM and CDR2 ANQGSEA.

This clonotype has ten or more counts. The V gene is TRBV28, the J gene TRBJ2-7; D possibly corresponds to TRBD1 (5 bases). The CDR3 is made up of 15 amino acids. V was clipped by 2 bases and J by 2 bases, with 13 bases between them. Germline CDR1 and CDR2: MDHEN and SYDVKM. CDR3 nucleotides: TGTGCCAGCAGTTTAGTGGTGATAGGGGCCTACGAGCAGTACTTC. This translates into CASSLVVIGAYEQYF.

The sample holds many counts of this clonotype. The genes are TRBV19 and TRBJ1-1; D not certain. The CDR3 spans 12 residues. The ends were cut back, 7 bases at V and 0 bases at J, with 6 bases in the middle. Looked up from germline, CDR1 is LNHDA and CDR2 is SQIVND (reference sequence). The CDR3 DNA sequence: TGTGCCAGTACCAACATGAACACTGAAGCTTTCTTT. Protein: CASTNMNTEAFF.

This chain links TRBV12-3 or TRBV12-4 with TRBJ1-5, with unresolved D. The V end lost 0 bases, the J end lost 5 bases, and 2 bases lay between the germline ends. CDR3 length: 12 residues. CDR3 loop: CASSLADQPQHF. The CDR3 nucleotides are TGTGCCAGCAGTTTAGCGGATCAGCCCCAGCATTTT.

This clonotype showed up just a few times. The CDR3 protein is CASSQAQWGSGDTGELFF. CDR3 nucleotide sequence: TGTGCCAGCAGCCAAGCACAGTGGGGTAGCGGAGACACCGGGGAGCTGTTTTTT. The J gene is TRBJ2-2, the V gene TRBV4-2, with D maybe TRBD2 (6 bases). This CDR3 region has 18 residues. Trimming shortened V by 1 base and J by 3 bases, and 18 bases separated the two germline ends. Germline V CDR1 and CDR2: LGHNA, YNFKEQ.

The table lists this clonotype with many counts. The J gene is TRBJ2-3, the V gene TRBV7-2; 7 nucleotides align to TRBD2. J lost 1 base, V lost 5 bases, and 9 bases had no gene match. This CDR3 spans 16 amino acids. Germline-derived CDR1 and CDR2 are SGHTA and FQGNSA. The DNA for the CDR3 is TGTGCCAGCAGCCCTCCCCGCGCGGGGGGCACAGATACGCAGTATTTT. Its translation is CASSPPRAGGTDTQYF. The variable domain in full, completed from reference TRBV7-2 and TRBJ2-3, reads GAGVSQSPSNKVTEKGKDVELRCDPISGHTALYWYRQSLGQGLEFLIYFQGNSAPDKSGLPSDRFSAERTGGSVSTLTIQRTQQEDSAVYLCASSPPRAGGTDTQYFGPGTRLTVL.

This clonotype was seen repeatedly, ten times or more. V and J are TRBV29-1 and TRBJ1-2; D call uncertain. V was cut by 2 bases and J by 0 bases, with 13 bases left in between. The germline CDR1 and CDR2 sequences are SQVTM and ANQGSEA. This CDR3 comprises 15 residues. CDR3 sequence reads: CSVENSPSPNYGYTF. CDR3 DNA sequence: TGCAGCGTTGAAAACAGCCCGTCCCCTAACTATGGCTACACCTTC.

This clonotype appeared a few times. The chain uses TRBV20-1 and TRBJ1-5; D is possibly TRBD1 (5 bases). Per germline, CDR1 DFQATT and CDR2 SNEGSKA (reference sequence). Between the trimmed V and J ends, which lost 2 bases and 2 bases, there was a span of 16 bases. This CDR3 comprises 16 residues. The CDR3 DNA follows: TGCAGTGCTAGATTCCGGGGGAATACGGGCAATCAGCCCCAGCATTTT. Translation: CSARFRGNTGNQPQHF.

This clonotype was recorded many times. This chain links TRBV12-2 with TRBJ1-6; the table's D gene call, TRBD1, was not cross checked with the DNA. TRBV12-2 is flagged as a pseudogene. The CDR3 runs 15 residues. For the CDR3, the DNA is TGTGCAAGTCGCTGGCTTGGGGGGCCATCTGCAGCCCTCCACTTT. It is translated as CASRWLGGPSAALHF.

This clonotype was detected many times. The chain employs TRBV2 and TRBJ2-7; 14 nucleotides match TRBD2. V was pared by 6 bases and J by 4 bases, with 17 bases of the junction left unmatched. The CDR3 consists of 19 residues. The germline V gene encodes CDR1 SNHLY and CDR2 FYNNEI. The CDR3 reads CASRGPGTSGSMGPYEQYF. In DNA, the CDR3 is TGTGCCAGCAGAGGTCCCGGGACTAGCGGGAGTATGGGGCCTTACGAGCAGTACTTC.